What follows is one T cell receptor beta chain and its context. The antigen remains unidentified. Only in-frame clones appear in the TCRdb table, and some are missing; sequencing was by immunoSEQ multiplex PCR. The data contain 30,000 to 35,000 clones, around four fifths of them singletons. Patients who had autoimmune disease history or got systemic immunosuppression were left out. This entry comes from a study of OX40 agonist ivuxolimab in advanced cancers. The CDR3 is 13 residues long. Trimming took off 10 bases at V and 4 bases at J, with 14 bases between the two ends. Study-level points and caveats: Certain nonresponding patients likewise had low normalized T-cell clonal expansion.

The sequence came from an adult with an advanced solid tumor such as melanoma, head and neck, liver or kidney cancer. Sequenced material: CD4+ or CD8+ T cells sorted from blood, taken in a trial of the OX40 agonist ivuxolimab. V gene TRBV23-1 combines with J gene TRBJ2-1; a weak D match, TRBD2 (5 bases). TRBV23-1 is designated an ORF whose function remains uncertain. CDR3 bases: TGCGCCAAGCAGTCGACTAAATACAATGAGCAGTTCTTC. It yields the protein CAKQSTKYNEQFF.